These T cell receptor beta chains were read from a single sample in a study of CD8+ T cells in alopecia areata. Using immunoSEQ multiplex PCR, the repertoire was profiled, and TCRdb retains in-frame clones only, with some absent. Among around 100,000 clones listed, around 59% were seen once. The sequenced material came from CD4+ T cells sorted from blood. The receptor set was obtained from a human donor in good health. CDR3s include the opening cysteine and the closing phenylalanine or tryptophan. Each record gives: CDR3 protein, CDR3 length, J gene, V gene.

CDR3: CASSNRGAEQYF
length: 12
J: TRBJ2-7
V: TRBV6-1

CDR3: CASSLVSSNQPQHF
length: 14
J: TRBJ1-5
V: TRBV7-2

CDR3: CASSPTAQVSYEQYF
length: 15
J: TRBJ2-7
V: TRBV6-6

CDR3: CASSEPNNEQFF
length: 12
J: TRBJ2-1
V: TRBV25-1

CDR3: CAWSEDAGQPQHF
length: 13
J: TRBJ1-5
V: TRBV30

CDR3: CASSAGHWNTEAFF
length: 14
J: TRBJ1-1
V: TRBV6-1

CDR3: CASSQTSTDTQYF
length: 13
J: TRBJ2-3
V: TRBV4-1

CDR3: CSVGGTGGRGYTF
length: 13
J: TRBJ1-2
V: TRBV29-1

CDR3: CAGLYRVAFSSYNEQFF
length: 17
J: TRBJ2-1
V: TRBV30

CDR3: CAWSASFSYGYTF
length: 13
J: TRBJ1-2
V: TRBV30

CDR3: CASSLAHEQYF
length: 11
J: TRBJ2-7
V: TRBV28

CDR3: CASSRDWSRQFF
length: 12
J: TRBJ2-1
V: TRBV14

CDR3: CASSLSETQYF
length: 11
J: TRBJ2-5
V: TRBV5-6

CDR3: CSVGKRPDTGELFF
length: 14
J: TRBJ2-2
V: TRBV29-1

CDR3: CASSAMIPTNGYTF
length: 14
J: TRBJ1-2
V: TRBV5-4

CDR3: CASSFSGYGRITQYF
length: 15
J: TRBJ2-3
V: TRBV7-2

CDR3: CASSSPQRGGTQYF
length: 14
J: TRBJ2-5
V: TRBV4-1

CDR3: CAIWDRDDEQFF
length: 12
J: TRBJ2-1
V: TRBV6-1

CDR3: CAWSVAGKAFF
length: 11
J: TRBJ1-1
V: TRBV30

CDR3: CASGSRQGGEKLFF
length: 14
J: TRBJ1-4
V: TRBV2

CDR3: CASSQVLAGSPPRGEQFF
length: 18
J: TRBJ2-1
V: TRBV4-1

CDR3: CAWSRGTGGRSNQPQHF
length: 17
J: TRBJ1-5
V: TRBV30

CDR3: CASSLFGGTDTQYF
length: 14
J: TRBJ2-3
V: TRBV7-2

CDR3: CAWRRTGSASGYTF
length: 14
J: TRBJ1-2
V: TRBV30

CDR3: CASSLVGPTEAFF
length: 13
J: TRBJ1-1
V: TRBV5-6

CDR3: CASSYDSYTEAFF
length: 13
J: TRBJ1-1
V: TRBV6-6

CDR3: CASSSESRGYTF
length: 12
J: TRBJ1-2
V: TRBV7-2

CDR3: CASSREQGLGAFF
length: 13
J: TRBJ1-1
V: TRBV5-1

CDR3: CASSLAPAGGGEKLFF
length: 16
J: TRBJ1-4
V: TRBV5-1

CDR3: CASRATSGGEETQYF
length: 15
J: TRBJ2-5
V: TRBV2

CDR3: CASSYSRTATMGYTF
length: 15
J: TRBJ1-2
V: TRBV6-5

CDR3: CASSEETGFTYEQYF
length: 15
J: TRBJ2-7
V: TRBV2

CDR3: CASSYRGTSGEETQYF
length: 16
J: TRBJ2-5
V: TRBV6-5

CDR3: CSVVRDRGSYEQYF
length: 14
J: TRBJ2-7
V: TRBV29-1

CDR3: CASSSSYEQYF
length: 11
J: TRBJ2-7
V: TRBV18

CDR3: CASSLEEGRGPQHF
length: 14
J: TRBJ1-5
V: TRBV7-9

CDR3: CASRPSNLNTEAFF
length: 14
J: TRBJ1-1
V: TRBV23-1

CDR3: CASSRDLNTEAFF
length: 13
J: TRBJ1-1
V: TRBV7-2

CDR3: CASTRLGVNTEAFF
length: 14
J: TRBJ1-1
V: TRBV19

CDR3: CASSLVSLAGGPFEQFF
length: 17
J: TRBJ2-1
V: TRBV5-1

CDR3: CAWTARRGKLFF
length: 12
J: TRBJ1-4
V: TRBV30

CDR3: CASSLWGGTGIYEQYF
length: 16
J: TRBJ2-7
V: TRBV27

CDR3: CASSSTGGRDTQYF
length: 14
J: TRBJ2-3
V: TRBV7-2

CDR3: CAWNTLAAYNEQFF
length: 14
J: TRBJ2-1
V: TRBV30

CDR3: CAWSWAGANVLTF
length: 13
J: TRBJ2-6
V: TRBV30

CDR3: CSVMVGDRGYEQYF
length: 14
J: TRBJ2-7
V: TRBV29-1

CDR3: CSVSYDNQPQHF
length: 12
J: TRBJ1-5
V: TRBV29-1

CDR3: CASSNDRNEQFF
length: 12
J: TRBJ2-1
V: TRBV6-6

CDR3: CASSVSHRVDGYTF
length: 14
J: TRBJ1-2
V: TRBV28

CDR3: CASSLGTEEAFF
length: 12
J: TRBJ1-1
V: TRBV5-1

CDR3: CASSATGPGYGYTF
length: 14
J: TRBJ1-2
V: TRBV25-1

CDR3: CSVGTGANTEAFF
length: 13
J: TRBJ1-1
V: TRBV29-1

CDR3: CSVEEATGGNTDTQYF
length: 16
J: TRBJ2-3
V: TRBV29-1

CDR3: CATSRGWGGGNTEAFF
length: 16
J: TRBJ1-1
V: TRBV15